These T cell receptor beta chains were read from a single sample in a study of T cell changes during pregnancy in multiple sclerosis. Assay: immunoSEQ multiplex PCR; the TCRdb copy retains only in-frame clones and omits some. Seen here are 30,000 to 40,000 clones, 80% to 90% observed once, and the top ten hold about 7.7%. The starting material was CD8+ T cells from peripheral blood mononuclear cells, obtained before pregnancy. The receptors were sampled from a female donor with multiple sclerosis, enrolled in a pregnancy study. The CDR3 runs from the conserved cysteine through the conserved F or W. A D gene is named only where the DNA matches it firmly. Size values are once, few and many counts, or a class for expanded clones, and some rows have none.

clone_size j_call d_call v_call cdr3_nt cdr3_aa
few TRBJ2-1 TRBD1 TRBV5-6 TGTGCCAGCAGCTTGGCGTCGCAGGGGGCGAGAGGTGAGCAGTTCTTC CASSLASQGARGEQFF
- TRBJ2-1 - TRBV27 TGTGCCAGCAGTTTATCGACGGGGAATGAGCAGTTCTTC CASSLSTGNEQFF
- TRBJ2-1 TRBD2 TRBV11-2 TGTGCCAGCAGCCTGGCCCCGACTAGCGACTACAATGAGCAGTTCTTC CASSLAPTSDYNEQFF
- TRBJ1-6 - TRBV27 TGTGCCAGCAGTGGCAGGCTCCACATACCCCTCCACTTT CASSGRLHIPLHF
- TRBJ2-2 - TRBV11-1 TGTGCCAGCAGCTTAGTGGGCAGGGAGGACACCGGGGAGCTGTTTTTT CASSLVGREDTGELFF
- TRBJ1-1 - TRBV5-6 TGTGCCAGCAGCTTGGCGGGAGCAGGGAACACTGAAGCTTTCTTT CASSLAGAGNTEAFF
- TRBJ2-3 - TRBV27 TGTGCCAGCAGTCCCCAGCGTGATACGCAGTATTTT CASSPQRDTQYF
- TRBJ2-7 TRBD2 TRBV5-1 TGCGCCAGCAGCTTGTATGGCGGGAGGGCCGGGAGCTCCTACGAGCAGTACTTC CASSLYGGRAGSSYEQYF
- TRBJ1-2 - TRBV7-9 TGTGCCAGCAGCAACCCCGGACAACTAAACTATGGCTACACCTTC CASSNPGQLNYGYTF
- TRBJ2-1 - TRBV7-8 TGTGCCAGCAGCTTAGGGAGCTATGGGAGCTCCTACAATGAGCAGTTCTTC CASSLGSYGSSYNEQFF
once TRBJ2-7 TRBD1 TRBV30 TGTGCCTGGAGCCCCGGGACAGGGCTCTACGAGCAGTACTTC CAWSPGTGLYEQYF
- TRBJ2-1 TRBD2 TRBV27 TGTGCCAGCAGCGACACTAGCGGGGGGTGGCATGAGCAGTTCTTC CASSDTSGGWHEQFF
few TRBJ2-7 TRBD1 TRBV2 TGTGCCACTCAGACAGGGGCATCCTACGAGCAGTACTTC CATQTGASYEQYF
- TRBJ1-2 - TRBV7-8 TGTGCCAGCAGCTTCTACGCGGTTTCCTTCTATGGCTACACCTTC CASSFYAVSFYGYTF
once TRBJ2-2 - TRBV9 TGTGCCAGCAGCGTACGGGGGAGTGGCACCGGGGAGCTGTTTTTT CASSVRGSGTGELFF
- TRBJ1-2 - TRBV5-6 TGTGCCAGCAGCTTGGGAGGGGGTGGCTACACCTTC CASSLGGGGYTF
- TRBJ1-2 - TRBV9 TGTGCCAGCAGCGGGTTCAGGGCAACTAACTATGGCTACACCTTC CASSGFRATNYGYTF
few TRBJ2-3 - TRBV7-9 TGTGCCAGCAGCTTAGAGGGAGTGTTGGATACGCAGTATTTT CASSLEGVLDTQYF
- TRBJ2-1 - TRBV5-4 TGTGCCAGCAGCTCACTAGGATTACACAATGAGCAGTTCTTC CASSSLGLHNEQFF
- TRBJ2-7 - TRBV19 TGTGCCAGTAGTTACCAGGGGCGACCCTACGAGCAGTACTTC CASSYQGRPYEQYF
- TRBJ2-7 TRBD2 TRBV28 TGTGCCAGCAGTCTACTAGCGGGAGACAACGAGCAGTACTTC CASSLLAGDNEQYF
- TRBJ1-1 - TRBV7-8 TGTGCCAGCAGCTTAGGCGACAGAAACACTGAAGCTTTCTTT CASSLGDRNTEAFF
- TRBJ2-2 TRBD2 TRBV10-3 TGTGCCATCAGTCCGGGGACTAGCGAGACGAACACCGGGGAGCTGTTTTTT CAISPGTSETNTGELFF
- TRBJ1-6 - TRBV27 TGTGCCAGCAGTTCGGCGGGCCATACACCCCTCCACTTT CASSSAGHTPLHF
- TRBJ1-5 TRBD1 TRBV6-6 TGTGCCAGCATTATGGGACAGGGATTGGGTCAGCCCCAGCATTTT CASIMGQGLGQPQHF
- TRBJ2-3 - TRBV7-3 TGTGCCAGCAGCCCGGAGGGCACAGATACGCAGTATTTT CASSPEGTDTQYF
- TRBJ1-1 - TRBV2 TGTGCCAGCAGGAACAAACGGACTAACACTGAAGCTTTCTTT CASRNKRTNTEAFF